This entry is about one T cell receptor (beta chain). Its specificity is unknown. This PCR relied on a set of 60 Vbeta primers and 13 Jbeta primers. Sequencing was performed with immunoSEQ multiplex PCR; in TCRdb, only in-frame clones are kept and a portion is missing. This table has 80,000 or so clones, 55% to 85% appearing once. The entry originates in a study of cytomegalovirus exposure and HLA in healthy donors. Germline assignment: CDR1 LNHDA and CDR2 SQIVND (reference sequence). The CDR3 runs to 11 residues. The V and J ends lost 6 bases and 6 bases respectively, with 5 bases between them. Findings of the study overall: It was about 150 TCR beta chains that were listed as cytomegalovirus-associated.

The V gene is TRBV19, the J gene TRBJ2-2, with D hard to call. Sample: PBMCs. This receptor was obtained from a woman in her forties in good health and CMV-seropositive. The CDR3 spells CASRSAGELFF. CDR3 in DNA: TGTGCCAGTAGGTCAGCCGGGGAGCTGTTTTTT.